The rows below give T cell receptor beta chains drawn from one sample of a study of cytomegalovirus exposure and HLA in healthy donors. The data were produced by immunoSEQ multiplex PCR, yet TCRdb's version contains in-frame clones alone and is incomplete. Among 140,000 to 150,000 clones listed, about 73% were seen once. The sample taken for sequencing was PBMCs. These receptors came from a man aged 35 to 55 in good health and CMV-seropositive. Each CDR3 is given with its conserved first and last residue. D genes are given only for firm matches. The listing skips clone size in some rows; elsewhere it reads once, few, many or a size class.

V	J	D	size	CDR3	DNA
TRBV25-1	TRBJ1-1	-	-	CASSEPVGTEAFF	TGTGCCAGCAGTGAACCGGTCGGGACTGAAGCTTTCTTT
TRBV30	TRBJ1-3	-	-	CAWSVVLGGTIYF	TGTGCCTGGAGTGTGGTACTCGGGGGCACCATATATTTT
TRBV5-4	TRBJ2-3	TRBD2	-	CASSLRRESTDTQYF	TGTGCCAGCAGCTTACGGCGGGAGTCCACAGATACGCAGTATTTT
TRBV29-1	TRBJ2-1	TRBD1	-	CSVGQGRHNEQFF	TGCAGCGTTGGACAGGGGAGACACAATGAGCAGTTCTTC
TRBV28	TRBJ1-1	-	few	CASRPQGRGEAFF	TGTGCCAGCAGACCCCAGGGTCGCGGTGAAGCTTTCTTT
TRBV6-1	TRBJ1-2	-	-	CASRQGLDYGYTF	TGTGCCAGCAGACAGGGCTTGGACTATGGCTACACCTTC
TRBV9	TRBJ2-2	TRBD1	-	CASSRQGADTGELFF	TGTGCCAGCAGCCGACAGGGGGCGGACACCGGGGAGCTGTTTTTT
TRBV19	TRBJ1-1	-	-	CASSIVGANLQRLEAFF	TGTGCCAGTAGTATAGTAGGGGCCAACCTACAGAGATTAGAAGCTTTCTTT
TRBV5-1	TRBJ1-1	-	-	CASSPNAGTPEAFF	TGCGCCAGCAGCCCAAACGCCGGGACTCCTGAAGCTTTCTTT
TRBV5-4	TRBJ2-5	-	-	CASSLGLASGRGETQYF	TGTGCCAGCAGCTTGGGGCTAGCGTCAGGTAGAGGGGAGACCCAGTACTTC
TRBV4-2	TRBJ2-1	TRBD2	-	CASSPSGSSYNEQFF	TGTGCCAGCAGCCCTAGCGGGAGTTCCTACAATGAGCAGTTCTTC
TRBV7-2	TRBJ2-7	TRBD2	-	CASSLGLAGGPGGFEQYF	TGTGCCAGCAGTCTCGGACTAGCGGGAGGGCCGGGCGGTTTCGAGCAGTACTTC
TRBV28	TRBJ1-5	TRBD1	-	CASRSGQGAGNQPQHF	TGTGCCAGCCGATCCGGACAGGGGGCGGGCAATCAGCCCCAGCATTTT
TRBV7-8	TRBJ2-7	TRBD2	few	CASQSNRGGLAGTYQQYF	TGTGCCAGCCAAAGTAACAGGGGAGGACTAGCGGGAACGTACCAGCAGTACTTC
TRBV23-1	TRBJ2-5	-	once	CASNRTDAGTQYF	TGCGCCAGCAATCGGACAGACGCGGGGACCCAGTACTTC
TRBV5-1	TRBJ2-1	TRBD2	-	CASSPTSGRENEQFF	TGCGCCAGCAGCCCGACTAGCGGGAGGGAGAATGAGCAGTTCTTC
TRBV16	TRBJ1-3	-	-	CASSQAGSGNTIYF	TGTGCCAGCAGCCAAGCAGGTTCTGGAAACACCATATATTTT
TRBV5-1	TRBJ1-1	-	once	CASSPRAVNTEAFF	TGCGCCAGCAGCCCGAGGGCTGTGAACACTGAAGCTTTCTTT
TRBV6-5	TRBJ2-1	-	-	CASSPGSPDEQFF	TGTGCCAGCAGCCCCGGGAGTCCGGATGAGCAGTTCTTC
TRBV5-5	TRBJ1-1	-	-	CASSIPVNTEAFF	TGTGCCAGCAGCATCCCAGTGAACACTGAAGCTTTCTTT
TRBV27	TRBJ2-1	TRBD2	-	CASSPPGLASYNEQFF	TGTGCCAGCAGTCCCCCGGGACTAGCGTCTTACAATGAGCAGTTCTTC
TRBV6-1	TRBJ2-1	-	once	CASSAIYNEQFF	TGTGCCAGCAGTGCCATCTACAATGAGCAGTTCTTC
TRBV5-1	TRBJ2-2	TRBD1	-	CASSLDRVTGELFF	TGCGCCAGCAGCCTGGACAGGGTCACCGGGGAGCTGTTTTTT
TRBV30	TRBJ1-1	-	-	CAWSPNRDTRTFF	TGTGCCTGGAGTCCGAACCGGGACACGAGGACTTTCTTT
TRBV5-4	TRBJ2-1	TRBD2	-	CASSYLAGADNEQFF	TGTGCCAGCAGCTATCTAGCGGGGGCTGACAATGAGCAGTTCTTC
TRBV5-1	TRBJ2-3	TRBD2	few	CASRSGTSGMFTDTQYF	TGCGCCAGCAGATCTGGGACTAGCGGGATGTTCACAGATACGCAGTATTTT
TRBV10-3	TRBJ1-2	-	-	CAISSNPPSIQRRGLGGYTF	TGTGCCATCAGTTCCAACCCCCCCTCAATTCAAAGGAGAGGGCTCGGCGGCTACACCTTC
TRBV6-5	TRBJ1-5	-	-	CASSYSGSNQPQHF	TGTGCCAGCAGTTACTCGGGCAGCAATCAGCCCCAGCATTTT
TRBV13	TRBJ2-1	TRBD2	few	CASSGRARNDEQFF	TGTGCCAGCAGCGGGAGGGCACGTAATGATGAGCAGTTCTTC
TRBV4-1	TRBJ2-7	-	-	CASSQDPLSASSYEQYF	TGCGCCAGCAGCCAAGATCCTTTAAGTGCTAGCAGCTACGAGCAGTACTTC
TRBV30	TRBJ2-2	-	-	CAWSVSRSDHTGELFF	TGTGCCTGGAGTGTATCCAGATCAGATCACACCGGGGAGCTGTTTTTT
TRBV7-9	TRBJ2-7	TRBD2	-	CASSSSLSGRDEQYF	TGTGCCAGCAGCTCTTCCTTGAGCGGGAGAGACGAGCAGTACTTC
TRBV2	TRBJ1-6	-	few	CASSEEQGSRSPLHF	TGTGCCAGCAGTGAAGAGCAGGGGTCGAGATCACCCCTCCACTTT
TRBV5-6	TRBJ1-2	-	-	CASSRETKGVGYTF	TGTGCCAGCAGCCGCGAAACAAAGGGGGTTGGCTACACCTTC
TRBV30	TRBJ1-5	-	-	CAWSSRTQQPQHF	TGTGCCTGGAGTTCCAGAACCCAACAGCCCCAGCATTTT
TRBV5-1	TRBJ1-2	TRBD1	-	CASSLAGTGGPYGYTF	TGCGCCAGCAGCTTGGCCGGGACAGGAGGGCCCTATGGCTACACCTTC
TRBV9	TRBJ1-1	TRBD1	-	CASGVGTGLGTEAFF	TGTGCCAGCGGCGTAGGGACAGGCCTGGGAACTGAAGCTTTCTTT
TRBV4-3	TRBJ2-1	TRBD1	-	CASSQGDRALNEQFF	TGCGCCAGCAGCCAAGGGGACAGGGCGTTGAATGAGCAGTTCTTC
TRBV7-2	TRBJ2-1	TRBD2	-	CASSLLGLAGGRYNEQFF	TGTGCCAGCAGCTTACTGGGACTAGCGGGAGGCCGTTACAATGAGCAGTTCTTC
TRBV5-4	TRBJ2-1	TRBD1	-	CASTPPGTGGNEQFF	TGTGCCAGCACCCCCCCCGGGACAGGGGGCAATGAGCAGTTCTTC
TRBV20-1	TRBJ1-4	-	-	CSAQQGLGLFF	TGCAGTGCGCAGCAGGGTTTAGGACTGTTTTTT
TRBV30	TRBJ1-1	TRBD1	-	CAWGRQGATEAFF	TGTGCCTGGGGTAGACAGGGTGCGACTGAAGCTTTCTTT
TRBV11-2	TRBJ1-1	TRBD1	-	CASSVRQGALNTEAFF	TGTGCCAGCAGCGTAAGACAGGGGGCTTTGAACACTGAAGCTTTCTTT
TRBV18	TRBJ2-1	TRBD2	-	CASSPRSGSLDEQFF	TGTGCCAGCTCACCACGCAGCGGGAGTTTGGATGAGCAGTTCTTC
TRBV7-2	TRBJ2-7	-	-	CASSLGDYTYEQYF	TGTGCCAGCAGCTTAGGCGACTATACCTACGAGCAGTACTTC
TRBV7-2	TRBJ2-7	TRBD2	-	CASSLGTSEAYEQYF	TGTGCCAGCAGCTTAGGGACTAGCGAGGCCTACGAGCAGTACTTC
TRBV5-1	TRBJ1-1	TRBD1	-	CASSLATGGTEAFF	TGCGCCAGCAGCTTGGCTACAGGGGGGACTGAAGCTTTCTTT
TRBV2	TRBJ1-2	-	-	CASNQGYGYTF	TGTGCCAGCAATCAGGGCTATGGCTACACCTTC
TRBV28	TRBJ1-1	-	-	CASSGDRLSNTEAFF	TGTGCCAGCAGTGGCGACAGGCTATCGAACACTGAAGCTTTCTTT
TRBV6-5	TRBJ1-2	-	-	CASSYTNPGYTF	TGTGCCAGCAGTTACACAAATCCTGGCTACACCTTC
TRBV18	TRBJ1-4	-	-	CASAGYEKLFF	TGTGCCAGCGCAGGGTATGAAAAACTGTTTTTT
TRBV27	TRBJ2-7	-	-	CASSSGELSYEQYF	TGTGCCAGCAGTTCTGGGGAGTTGTCCTACGAGCAGTACTTC
TRBV28	TRBJ2-5	TRBD1	-	CASSEGQVSQETQYF	TGTGCCAGCAGTGAGGGACAGGTCAGCCAAGAGACCCAGTACTTC
TRBV21-1	TRBJ2-7	-	-	CASSKAGQINTYEQYF	TGTGCCAGCAGCAAAGCGGGACAGATTAACACCTACGAGCAGTACTTC
TRBV12-2	TRBJ2-7	-	-	CASRLVGQGNSYEQYF	-
TRBV19	TRBJ1-2	-	-	CASSAGPIWAGYTF	TGTGCCAGTAGTGCGGGGCCGATTTGGGCTGGCTACACCTTC
TRBV1	TRBJ2-7	-	-	CTSSQSRLADPYEQYF	TGCACCAGCAGCCAGAGTCGGCTAGCAGACCCCTACGAGCAGTACTTC